A few counts support the clone carrying this TCR beta chain. This specimen belongs to a study of T cell repertoires in cytomegalovirus infection. TCRdb redid the calling of the reads with MiXCR, one entry per CDR3 protein. The sample consists of 250,000 to 300,000 distinct CDR3 sequences, 12% to 15% of them appearing once. The sequenced sample consisted of PBMCs. The sequence was obtained from a human donor in good health (CMV status not recorded). Some clones in this sample may be carry-over from other donors' samples.

CDR3 nucleotides: TGCGCCAGCAGCCAAATACTAGCGGGGGGGCCGAGTGAGCAGTTCTTC. This gives the protein CASSQILAGGPSEQFF. The rearrangement uses TRBV4-1 and TRBJ2-1; 13 positions agree with TRBD2. V was clipped by 2 bases and J by 9 bases; unmatched bases: 7. Germline V gives CDR1 MGHRA, CDR2 YSYEKL. The CDR3 consists of 16 residues.